This T cell receptor (beta chain) was sequenced during a study of follicular helper T cells after annual influenza vaccination. Only in-frame clones appear in the TCRdb table, and some are missing; sequencing was by immunoSEQ multiplex PCR. This table holds about 10,000 clones, roughly 80% found once. The time point denotes: 2015-2016 season, 7 days after influenza vaccination. Adults were given seasonal inactivated influenza vaccine, and blood CD4 subsets were sorted before and after vaccination. The receptor was isolated from an adult who received the influenza vaccine. The source was CXCR5+ CD38- circulating T follicular helper cells from blood, collected 7 days after influenza vaccination. Subset described: circulating Tfh, non-naive CD4+CXCR5+PD-1+ (ICOS+CD38+ or ICOS-CD38-).

The CDR3 DNA follows: TGTGCCAGCAGTTGGGAACAGGGGATTTTCACTGAAGCTTTCTTT. Its translation: CASSWEQGIFTEAFF. The chain couples TRBV6-6 to TRBJ1-1, with 7 bases lining up with TRBD1. The germline V gene has CDR1 MNHNY and CDR2 SVGAGI (reference sequence). This CDR3 is 15 amino acids long. Trimming took 4 bases from V and 4 from J; bases not matched to a gene: 9.